This T cell receptor (beta chain) comes out of a study of T cell changes during pregnancy in multiple sclerosis. Clones were read by immunoSEQ multiplex PCR, and TCRdb kept only the in-frame ones, dropping some. The table includes about 22,000 clones, over 75% detected once. This clone was counted a single time. The CDR3 is 13 residues long. Per germline, CDR1 LNHDA and CDR2 SQIVND (reference sequence). Trimming stripped 5 bases from V and 6 bases from J, with 11 bases between. The receptor comes from a female donor with multiple sclerosis, enrolled in a pregnancy study. The rearrangement joins TRBV19 to TRBJ1-5, with unresolved D. The source material was CD8+ T cells from peripheral blood mononuclear cells, sampled after pregnancy. CDR3: CASSPFGIQPQHF. The CDR3 nucleotides are TGTGCCAGTAGTCCCTTCGGGATTCAGCCCCAGCATTTT.